These 20 T cell receptor beta chains originate from one sample sequenced in a study of T cell responses to AZD1222 COVID-19 vaccine. Data came from immunoSEQ multiplex PCR; TCRdb stores just in-frame clones and leaves some out. Found here are 100,000 to 120,000 clones, 82% of them singletons; the top ten hold 4% to 6%. This specimen consisted of peripheral blood, obtained on day 0 of AZD1222 vaccination. All receptors derive from an adult in good health.

The chain joins TRBV7-6 to TRBJ2-2, with D unclear. CDR3 length: 17 residues. Looked up from germline, CDR1 is SGHVS and CDR2 is FNYEAQ. The V and J ends lost 2 bases and 0 bases respectively, with 13 bases between them. The CDR3 region has the DNA TGTGCCAGCAGCTTAAAACAGCCGTTCGCGAACACCGGGGAGCTGTTTTTT. This gives the protein CASSLKQPFANTGELFF.

V and J are TRBV2 and TRBJ1-5; D not certain. CDR1 and CDR2 (germline): SNHLY, FYNNEI. V lost 3 bases, J lost 0 bases, and 9 bases lay in between. The length of the CDR3 is 15 residues. This CDR3 reads CASSDGGVSNQPQHF. Written as DNA, the CDR3 is TGTGCCAGCAGTGATGGTGGCGTTAGCAATCAGCCCCAGCATTTT.

The chain employs TRBV10-1 and TRBJ1-1; unclear D gene. Germline lookup yields CDR1 WNHNN and CDR2 SYGVQD (reference sequence). The V end lost 4 bases, the J end lost 0 bases, and 6 bases lay between the germline ends. The CDR3 totals 13 residues. CDR3 DNA: TGCGCCAGCAGTGTAAAGGTGAACACTGAAGCTTTCTTT. Its translation is CASSVKVNTEAFF.

The sample holds a few counts of this clone. The chain couples TRBV10-3 to TRBJ1-5; D is uncertain. CDR1 is ENHRY, CDR2 SYGVKD, per germline. V dropped 0 bases and J dropped 9 bases, with 6 bases sitting between them. The CDR3 covers 12 residues. The CDR3 sequence is CAISESRGPQHF. Here the CDR3 DNA reads TGTGCCATCAGTGAGTCTCGAGGGCCCCAGCATTTT.

The genes are TRBV2 and TRBJ2-1, with TRBD1 identical over 9 bases. From germline, CDR1 is SNHLY and CDR2 FYNNEI. Unmatched junction bases numbered 6, after V lost 9 bases and J lost 15 bases. The CDR3 consists of 10 residues. The CDR3 nucleotides read TGTGCCAGTCCCGGGACAGGGTGGTTCTTC. It is translated as CASPGTGWFF.

CDR3 in amino acids: CSGQTRRSDRHITYNSPLHF. Here the CDR3 DNA reads TGCAGCGGTCAAACCCGACGGTCAGACAGACACATAACCTATAATTCACCCCTCCACTTT. The V and J genes are TRBV29-1 and TRBJ1-6; a possible D gene is TRBD1 (5 bases). Germline CDR1 reads SQVTM; CDR2 reads ANQGSEA. Trimming shortened V by 7 bases and J by 2 bases, and 30 bases separated the two germline ends. The CDR3 length is 20 residues.

This sequence joins TRBV21-1 and TRBJ1-2. TRBV21-1 has pseudogene status. CDR3 size: 13 residues. CDR3 loop: CASSKAGGRGYTF. In DNA form, the CDR3 reads TGTGCCAGCAGCAAAGCTGGGGGGCGAGGCTACACCTTC.

This rearrangement joins TRBV10-3 to TRBJ1-5; 7 nucleotides line up with TRBD1. With V trimmed by 10 bases and J by 2 bases, 8 bases remained unmatched. Germline CDR1 is ENHRY and CDR2 is SYGVKD. This CDR3 contains 14 residues. The CDR3 loop is CATTGNVGNQPQHF. The CDR3 nucleotides read TGTGCCACGACAGGGAATGTGGGCAATCAGCCCCAGCATTTT.

The CDR3 sequence: CASSTGAGADTQYF. CDR3 DNA sequence: TGCGCCAGCAGCACGGGCGCCGGGGCAGATACGCAGTATTTT. The chain carries TRBV5-1 and TRBJ2-3; tentatively, D is TRBD2 (5 bases). Trimming pared 4 bases from V and 4 bases from J, leaving 13 bases between. In germline, CDR1 is SGHRS, CDR2 YFSETQ. The CDR3 length is 14 residues. Full variable domain (rest looked up from reference TRBV5-1 and TRBJ2-3): KAGVTQTPRYLIKTRGQQVTLSCSPISGHRSVSWYQQTPGQGLQFLFEYFSETQRNKGNFPGRFSGRQFSNSRSEMNVSTLELGDSALYLCASSTGAGADTQYFGPGTRLTVL.

The chain couples TRBV6-2 or TRBV6-3 to TRBJ2-5, with 9 bases aligning to TRBD1. CDR1 is MNHEY, CDR2 SVGEGT, per germline. The CDR3 runs 16 residues. V was clipped by 2 bases and J by 3 bases; unmatched bases: 7. This chain's CDR3 is CASSYPYGDREETQYF. CDR3 in DNA: TGTGCCAGCAGTTACCCCTATGGGGACAGGGAAGAGACCCAGTACTTC.

The CDR3, as DNA: TGTGCCAGCAGCTTAGCGTCTAGCGGGGGGGCTTACGAGCAGTACTTC. The encoded protein is CASSLASSGGAYEQYF. The J gene is TRBJ2-7, the V gene TRBV7-2; 12 nucleotides agree with TRBD2. Germline V gene sequence: CDR1 SGHTA, CDR2 FQGNSA. The CDR3 sequence is 16 residues long. The V and J ends lost 0 bases and 4 bases, in that order; junction bases with no gene match: 4.

This clone was observed a single time. The gene calls are TRBV9 and TRBJ2-5; 8 bases line up with TRBD2. This CDR3 contains 15 residues. CDR1 is SGDLS and CDR2 is YYNGEE in the germline V gene. Trimming took 1 base from V and 5 from J; bases not matched to a gene: 7. The CDR3 reads CASSVSPRGDETQYF. The CDR3 DNA reads TGTGCCAGCAGCGTATCTCCGCGGGGGGACGAGACCCAGTACTTC.

The chain combines TRBV6-2 or TRBV6-3 with TRBJ2-2, with TRBD2 matching over 7 bases. This CDR3 has 16 amino acids. V lost 5 bases, J lost 5 bases, and 11 bases stayed unmatched. Looked up from germline, CDR1 is MNHEY and CDR2 is SVGEGT. The CDR3 is CASSPPPQGGTGELFF. The CDR3 DNA is TGTGCCAGCAGTCCACCCCCGCAGGGAGGGACCGGGGAGCTGTTTTTT.

The count of this clone is one. This chain uses TRBV25-1 with TRBJ1-5, with D possibly matching TRBD1 (5 bases). CDR1 is MGHDK and CDR2 is SYGVNS in the germline V gene. V lost 3 bases and J lost 7, with 13 bases in between. The CDR3 contains 14 residues. The chain's CDR3 is CASSELGWGQPQHF. The DNA of the CDR3 is TGTGCCAGCAGTGAGTTAGGGTGGGGGCAGCCCCAGCATTTT.

Written as DNA, the CDR3 is TGTGCCAGCAGCTCTAGCGGGGGACACACAGATACGCAGTATTTT. Protein: CASSSSGGHTDTQYF. The J gene is TRBJ2-3, the V gene TRBV6-6, with 10 bases matching TRBD2. Trimming cost V 6 bases and J 2 bases; bases outside gene matches: 5. Germline V gives CDR1 MNHNY, CDR2 SVGAGI (reference sequence). The CDR3 sequence is 15 residues long.

The chain links TRBV19 to TRBJ2-3; D is uncertain. The germline V gene has CDR1 LNHDA and CDR2 SQIVND (reference sequence). The CDR3 length is 14 residues. Between the trimmed V and J ends, which lost 3 bases and 4 bases, there was a span of 11 bases. Here the CDR3 DNA reads TGTGCCAGTAGTATCGGGCTAGGCGCAGATACGCAGTATTTT. Translating it yields CASSIGLGADTQYF.

This chain uses TRBV5-1 with TRBJ1-2; 9 bases align to TRBD1. Looked up from germline, CDR1 is SGHRS and CDR2 is YFSETQ. The CDR3 length is 13 residues. J gave up 8 bases and V 5 bases, and 7 bases lay outside the gene matches. The CDR3 region has the DNA TGCGCCAGCAGACGGGACAGGGACGACGGCTACACCTTC. Translation: CASRRDRDDGYTF.

This clone showed up just a few times. The V gene is TRBV7-9, the J gene TRBJ2-5, with a possible D match to TRBD1 (5 bases). Germline assignment: CDR1 SEHNR and CDR2 FQNEAQ (reference sequence). This CDR3 is 11 amino acids long. Trimming shortened V by 8 bases and J by 4 bases, and 8 bases separated the two germline ends. The CDR3 DNA reads TGTGCCAGCGATCAGGGAGAGACCCAGTACTTC. Translated: CASDQGETQYF.

The rearrangement uses TRBV6-5 and TRBJ2-3; D unresolved. The V end lost 4 bases, the J end lost 3 bases, and 8 bases lay between the germline ends. Germline V CDR1 and CDR2: MNHEY, SVGAGI. This CDR3 contains 13 residues. The CDR3 DNA reads TGTGCCAGCAGTTTCACTGAGACAGATACGCAGTATTTT. Amino acids: CASSFTETDTQYF.

This clone was counted once. The chain recombines TRBV4-1 with TRBJ2-1; 8 nucleotides agree with TRBD2. Germline CDR1 and CDR2: MGHRA and YSYEKL. The V and J ends lost 0 bases and 2 bases, in that order; junction bases with no gene match: 9. The CDR3 runs 18 residues. This CDR3 is CASSQEASGLGTYNEQFF. CDR3 sequence (DNA): TGCGCCAGCAGCCAAGAAGCCTCGGGACTAGGCACCTACAATGAGCAGTTCTTC.